This is a list of T cell receptor beta chains from one sample in a study of monozygotic twins with inflammatory bowel disease. TCRdb re-analyzed the 5' RACE reads; it lists each CDR3 protein once, without DNA. This sample's table has roughly 170,000 distinct CDR3 sequences. The sequenced sample consisted of blood. These receptors were collected from a human donor with ulcerative colitis or Crohn's disease, or a healthy co-twin of an affected twin (not recorded which). Both conserved end residues are part of each CDR3. The order of the fields is J gene, V gene, CDR3 length, CDR3 protein.

TRBJ1-2,TRBV29-1,13,CSVETGGLYGYTF
TRBJ1-2,TRBV7-2,13,CASSPPGRLGYTF
TRBJ2-2,TRBV5-1,17,CASSFPFHSGRRGELFF
TRBJ2-3,TRBV6-5,15,CASSYGGGSTDTQYF
TRBJ1-4,TRBV5-4,17,CASSPGLGRATNEKLFF
TRBJ1-1,TRBV6-6,13,CTSSGPGQTEAFF
TRBJ2-7,TRBV5-1,15,CASSLWGSTVYEQYF
TRBJ2-2,TRBV2,13,CASSPESDGELFF
TRBJ2-1,TRBV11-1,18,CASSLPQLAGSPYNEQFF
TRBJ1-2,TRBV7-2,16,CASSLARVGHNYGYTF
TRBJ2-2,TRBV3-1,18,CASSPAAIRQGRTGELFF
TRBJ1-1,TRBV7-9,14,CASSLESLGTEAFF
TRBJ2-3,TRBV27,15,CASSLAGYSTDTQYF
TRBJ2-5,TRBV10-1,13,CASSSGWQETQYF
TRBJ1-2,TRBV6-6,14,CASSQSRDGYGYTF
TRBJ2-5,TRBV28,14,CASRLEGWRETQYF
TRBJ1-6,TRBV20-1,18,CSAAGQGEKLFYNSPLHF
TRBJ2-1,TRBV20-1,16,CSARKGGSHSYNEQFF
TRBJ1-2,TRBV12-3/TRBV12-4,13,CASSLGEGPGYTF
TRBJ2-4,TRBV27,15,CASSLLAGAKNIQYF
TRBJ2-5,TRBV29-1,12,CSVRGADRAEYF
TRBJ2-3,TRBV5-6,14,CASSQAGERDTQYF
TRBJ1-1,TRBV2,15,CASNARQGLNTEAFF
TRBJ1-1,TRBV5-1,13,CASSLEGGTEAFF
TRBJ2-1,TRBV29-1,14,CSVEDSGGYNEQFF
TRBJ2-2,TRBV24-1,15,CATSDTDRDTGELFF